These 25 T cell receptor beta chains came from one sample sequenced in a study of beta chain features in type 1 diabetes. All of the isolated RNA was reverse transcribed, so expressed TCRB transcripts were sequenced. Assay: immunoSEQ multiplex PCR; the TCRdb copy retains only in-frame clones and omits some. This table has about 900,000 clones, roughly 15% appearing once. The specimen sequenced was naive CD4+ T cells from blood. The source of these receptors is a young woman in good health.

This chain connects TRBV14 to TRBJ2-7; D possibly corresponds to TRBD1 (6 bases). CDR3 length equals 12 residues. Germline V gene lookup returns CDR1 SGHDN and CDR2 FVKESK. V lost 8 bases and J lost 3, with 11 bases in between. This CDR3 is CASARGNYEQYF. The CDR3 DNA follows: TGTGCCAGCGCAAGGGGGAACTACGAGCAGTACTTC.

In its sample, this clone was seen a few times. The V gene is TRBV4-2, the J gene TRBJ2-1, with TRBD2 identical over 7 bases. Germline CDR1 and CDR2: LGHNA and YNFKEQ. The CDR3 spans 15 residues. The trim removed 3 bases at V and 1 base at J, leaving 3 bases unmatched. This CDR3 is CASSHGRESYNEQFF. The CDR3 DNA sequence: TGTGCCAGCAGCCACGGGCGGGAGTCCTACAATGAGCAGTTCTTC.

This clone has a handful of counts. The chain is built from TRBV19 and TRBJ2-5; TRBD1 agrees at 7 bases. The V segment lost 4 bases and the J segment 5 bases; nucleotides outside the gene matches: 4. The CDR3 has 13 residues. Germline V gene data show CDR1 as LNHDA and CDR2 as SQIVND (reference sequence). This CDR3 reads CASSTAGGETQYF. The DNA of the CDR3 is TGTGCCAGTAGTACGGCAGGGGGTGAGACCCAGTACTTC.

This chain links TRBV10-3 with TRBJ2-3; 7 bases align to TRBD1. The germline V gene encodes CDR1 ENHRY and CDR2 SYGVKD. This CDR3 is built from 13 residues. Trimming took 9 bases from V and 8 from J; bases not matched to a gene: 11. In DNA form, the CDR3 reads TGTGCCATAGAGGGGGCCACCGGAAGTACGCAGTATTTT. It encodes CAIEGATGSTQYF.

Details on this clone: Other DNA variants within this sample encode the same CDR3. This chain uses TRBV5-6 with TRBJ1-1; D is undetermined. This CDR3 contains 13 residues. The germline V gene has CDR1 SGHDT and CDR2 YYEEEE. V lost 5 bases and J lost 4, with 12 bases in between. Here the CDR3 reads CASRTVRGTEAFF. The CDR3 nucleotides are TGTGCCAGCAGGACGGTTCGGGGCACTGAAGCTTTCTTT.

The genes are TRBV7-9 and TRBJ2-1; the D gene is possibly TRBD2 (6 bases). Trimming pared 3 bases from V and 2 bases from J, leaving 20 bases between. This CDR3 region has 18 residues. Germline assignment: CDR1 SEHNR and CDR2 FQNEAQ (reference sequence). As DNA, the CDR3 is TGTGCCAGCAGCTTCCCCCGGGAGAGGCGGGGAGCCTACAATGAGCAGTTCTTC. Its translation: CASSFPRERRGAYNEQFF.

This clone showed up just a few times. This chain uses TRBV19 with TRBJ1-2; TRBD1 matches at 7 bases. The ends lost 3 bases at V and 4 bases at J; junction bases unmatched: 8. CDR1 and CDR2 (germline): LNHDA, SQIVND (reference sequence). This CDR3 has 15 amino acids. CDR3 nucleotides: TGTGCCAGTAGTATCAGGGGGACAGACATCTATGGCTACACCTTC. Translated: CASSIRGTDIYGYTF.

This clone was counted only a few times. The CDR3 sequence is CASSEGQSLRDGYTF. CDR3 bases: TGTGCCAGCAGTGAAGGACAGTCATTGAGGGATGGCTACACCTTC. The chain uses TRBV2 and TRBJ1-2, with a possible D match to TRBD1 (5 bases). V was pared by 1 base and J by 6 bases, with 15 bases between. Germline CDR1 is SNHLY and CDR2 is FYNNEI. This CDR3 contains 15 residues.

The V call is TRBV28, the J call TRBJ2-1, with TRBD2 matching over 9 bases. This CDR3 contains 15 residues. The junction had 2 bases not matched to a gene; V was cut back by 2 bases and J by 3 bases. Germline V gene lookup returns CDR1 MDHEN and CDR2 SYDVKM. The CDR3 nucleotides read TGTGCCAGCAGTTTAGGGACTAGCCGCTACAATGAGCAGTTCTTC. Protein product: CASSLGTSRYNEQFF.

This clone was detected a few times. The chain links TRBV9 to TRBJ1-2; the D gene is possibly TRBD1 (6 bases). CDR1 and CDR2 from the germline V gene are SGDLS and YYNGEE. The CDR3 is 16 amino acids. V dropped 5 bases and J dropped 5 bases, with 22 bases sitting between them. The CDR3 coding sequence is TGTGCCAGCAGTGAGGACGACGCACTTACAGGGTATGGCTACACCTTC. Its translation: CASSEDDALTGYGYTF.

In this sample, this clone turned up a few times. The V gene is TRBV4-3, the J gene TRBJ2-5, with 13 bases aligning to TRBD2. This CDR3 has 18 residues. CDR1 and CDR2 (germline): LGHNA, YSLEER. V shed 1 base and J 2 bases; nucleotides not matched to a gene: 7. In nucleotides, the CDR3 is TGCGCCAGCAGCCAAGTAACTAGCGGGAGGGGTACACAAGAGACCCAGTACTTC. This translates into CASSQVTSGRGTQETQYF.

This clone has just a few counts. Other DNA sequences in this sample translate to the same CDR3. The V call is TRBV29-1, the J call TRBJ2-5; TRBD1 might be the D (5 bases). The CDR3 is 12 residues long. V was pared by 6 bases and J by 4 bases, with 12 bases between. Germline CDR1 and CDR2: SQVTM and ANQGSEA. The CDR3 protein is CSVVRGGETQYF. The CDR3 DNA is TGCAGCGTCGTAAGGGGCGGAGAGACCCAGTACTTC.

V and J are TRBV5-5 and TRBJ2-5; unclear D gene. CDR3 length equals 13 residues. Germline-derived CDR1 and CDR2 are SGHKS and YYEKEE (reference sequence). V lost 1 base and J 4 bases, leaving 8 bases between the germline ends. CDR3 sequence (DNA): TGTGCCAGCAGCTTGCTGGCGGTAGAGACCCAGTACTTC. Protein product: CASSLLAVETQYF. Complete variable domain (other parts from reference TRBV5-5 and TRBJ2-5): DAGVTQSPTHLIKTRGQQVTLRCSPISGHKSVSWYQQVLGQGPQFIFQYYEKEERGRGNFPDRFSARQFPNYSSELNVNALLLGDSALYLCASSLLAVETQYFGPGTRLLVL.

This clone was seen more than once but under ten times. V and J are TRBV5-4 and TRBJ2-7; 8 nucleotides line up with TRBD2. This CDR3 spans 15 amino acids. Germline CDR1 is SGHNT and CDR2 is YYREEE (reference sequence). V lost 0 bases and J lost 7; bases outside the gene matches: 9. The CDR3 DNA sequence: TGTGCCAGCAGCTTGGATTCGGGAGGGCCGCGGGAGCAGTACTTC. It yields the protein CASSLDSGGPREQYF.

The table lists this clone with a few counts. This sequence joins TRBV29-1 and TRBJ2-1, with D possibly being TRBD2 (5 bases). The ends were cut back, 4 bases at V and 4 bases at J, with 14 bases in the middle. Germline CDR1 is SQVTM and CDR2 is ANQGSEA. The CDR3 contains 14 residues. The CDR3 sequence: CSVAWRILYNEQFF. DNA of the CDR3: TGCAGCGTTGCGTGGAGGATCTTATACAATGAGCAGTTCTTC.

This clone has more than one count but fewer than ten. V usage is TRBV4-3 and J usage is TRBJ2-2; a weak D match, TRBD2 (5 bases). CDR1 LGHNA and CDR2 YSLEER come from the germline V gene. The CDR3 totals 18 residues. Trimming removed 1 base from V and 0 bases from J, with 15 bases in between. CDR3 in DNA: TGCGCCAGCAGCCAAGGCTATGGAAGCGGATCGAACACCGGGGAGCTGTTTTTT. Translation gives CASSQGYGSGSNTGELFF.

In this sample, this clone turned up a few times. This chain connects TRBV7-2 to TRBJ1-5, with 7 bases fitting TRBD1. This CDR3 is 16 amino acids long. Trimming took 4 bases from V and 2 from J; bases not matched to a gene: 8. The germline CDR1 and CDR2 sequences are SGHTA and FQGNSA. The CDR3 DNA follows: TGTGCCAGCAGCTCAGGTTACAGGGGCGGCAATCAGCCCCAGCATTTT. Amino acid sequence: CASSSGYRGGNQPQHF.

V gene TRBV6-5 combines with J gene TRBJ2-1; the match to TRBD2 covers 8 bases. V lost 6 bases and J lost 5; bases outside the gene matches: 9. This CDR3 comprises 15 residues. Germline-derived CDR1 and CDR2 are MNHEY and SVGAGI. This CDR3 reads CASSRQLAANNEQFF. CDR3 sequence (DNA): TGTGCCAGCAGCCGCCAACTAGCGGCAAACAATGAGCAGTTCTTC.

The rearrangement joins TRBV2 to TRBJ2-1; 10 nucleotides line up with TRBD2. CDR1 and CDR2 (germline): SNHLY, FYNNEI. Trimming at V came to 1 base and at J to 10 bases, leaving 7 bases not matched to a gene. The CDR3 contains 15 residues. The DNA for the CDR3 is TGTGCCAGCAGTGAAGAGGGGCTAGCGGGAGTGGAGCAGTTCTTC. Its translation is CASSEEGLAGVEQFF. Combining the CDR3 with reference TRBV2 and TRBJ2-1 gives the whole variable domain EPEVTQTPSHQVTQMGQEVILRCVPISNHLYFYWYRQILGQKVEFLVSFYNNEISEKSEIFDDQFSVERPDGSNFTLKIRSTKLEDSAMYFCASSEEGLAGVEQFFGPGTRLTVL.

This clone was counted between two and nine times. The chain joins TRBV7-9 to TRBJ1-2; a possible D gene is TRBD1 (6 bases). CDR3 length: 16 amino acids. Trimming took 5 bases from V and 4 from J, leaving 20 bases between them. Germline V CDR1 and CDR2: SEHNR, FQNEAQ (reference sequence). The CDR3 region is CASSPRGLGGPYGYTF. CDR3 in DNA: TGTGCCAGCAGCCCAAGAGGGTTGGGGGGGCCCTATGGCTACACCTTC. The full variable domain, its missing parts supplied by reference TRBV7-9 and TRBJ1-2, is DTGVSQNPRHKITKRGQNVTFRCDPISEHNRLYWYRQTLGQGPEFLTYFQNEAQLEKSRLLSDRFSAERPKGSFSTLEIQRTEQGDSAMYLCASSPRGLGGPYGYTFGSGTRLTVV.

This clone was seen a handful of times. In DNA, the CDR3 is TGTGCCAGCAGCGCCGTTCGGGGTAGGGGGGAAGAGACCCAGTACTTC. This translates into CASSAVRGRGEETQYF. The chain employs TRBV7-9 and TRBJ2-5, with D perhaps matching TRBD1 or TRBD2 (6 bases each). CDR1 and CDR2 from the germline V gene are SEHNR and FQNEAQ (reference sequence). There are 16 residues in the CDR3. V lost 5 bases and J 3 bases, leaving 19 bases between the germline ends.

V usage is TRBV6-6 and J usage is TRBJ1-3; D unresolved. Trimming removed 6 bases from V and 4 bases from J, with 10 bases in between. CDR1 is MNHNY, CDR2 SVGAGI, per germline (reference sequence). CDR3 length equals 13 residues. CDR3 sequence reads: CASRFDGGNTIYF. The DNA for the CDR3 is TGTGCCAGCAGATTCGACGGCGGAAACACCATATATTTT.

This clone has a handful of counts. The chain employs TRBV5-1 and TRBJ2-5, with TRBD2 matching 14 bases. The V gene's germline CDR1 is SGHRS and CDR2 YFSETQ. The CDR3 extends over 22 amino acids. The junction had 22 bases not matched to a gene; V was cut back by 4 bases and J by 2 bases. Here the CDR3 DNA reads TGCGCCAGCAGCCTTGGAAGGGTTGGCGGTACCGGGACTAGCGGGGGACAAGAGACCCAGTACTTC. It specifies CASSLGRVGGTGTSGGQETQYF.

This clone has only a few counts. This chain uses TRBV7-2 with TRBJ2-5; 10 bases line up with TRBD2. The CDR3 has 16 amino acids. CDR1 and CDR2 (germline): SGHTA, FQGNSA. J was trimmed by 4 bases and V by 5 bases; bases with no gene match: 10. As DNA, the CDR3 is TGTGCCAGCAGCCCGAGGACTAGCGGAGGGGGAGAGACCCAGTACTTC. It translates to CASSPRTSGGGETQYF.

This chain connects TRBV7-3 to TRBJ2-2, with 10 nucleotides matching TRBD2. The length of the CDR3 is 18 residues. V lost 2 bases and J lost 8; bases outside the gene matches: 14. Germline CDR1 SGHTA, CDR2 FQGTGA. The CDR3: CASSLQAGLAGEAGELFF. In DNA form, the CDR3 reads TGTGCCAGCAGCTTACAGGCTGGGCTAGCGGGAGAAGCGGGGGAGCTGTTTTTT.